Below are 13 T cell receptor beta chains sequenced from a single sample in a study of response to subunit inactivated influenza vaccine. TCRdb itself ran the RT-PCR reads through MiXCR, one entry per CDR3 protein. The sample contains a few hundred thousand distinct CDR3 sequences, just over 20% of which appear only once. The specimen was PBMCs from blood, collected 21 months after vaccination. These TCRs come from a man between 50 and 69 years old who received an inactivated influenza vaccine.

This clonotype has ten or more counts. The chain has TRBV4-1 and TRBJ1-1, with D tentatively TRBD1 (5 bases). The CDR3 length is 14 residues. Germline values: CDR1 MGHRA, CDR2 YSYEKL. V was shortened by 0 bases and J by 4 bases, with 9 bases between the two germline ends. As DNA, the CDR3 is TGCGCCAGCAGCCAAGATGTAAGGGGCACTGAAGCTTTCTTT. Its translation is CASSQDVRGTEAFF.

This clonotype showed up just a few times. This rearrangement joins TRBV5-1 to TRBJ1-1; 9 bases are a match to TRBD1. Unmatched junction bases numbered 11, after V lost 4 bases and J lost 1 base. The CDR3 contains 17 residues. Looked up from germline, CDR1 is SGHRS and CDR2 is YFSETQ. CDR3 sequence reads: CASSLRQGVRGNTEAFF. The CDR3 DNA follows: TGCGCCAGCAGCCTCCGACAGGGGGTTCGCGGGAACACTGAAGCTTTCTTT.

CDR3 in amino acids: CASSPSGPGGYEQYF. CDR3 DNA sequence: TGTGCCAGCTCACCAAGCGGCCCTGGGGGATACGAGCAGTACTTC. The chain combines TRBV18 with TRBJ2-7; D tentatively reads TRBD1 or TRBD2 (5 bases each). The CDR3 contains 15 residues. CDR1 is KGHSH, CDR2 LQKENI, per germline. V gave up 2 bases and J gave up 4 bases, with 15 bases separating them.

The CDR3 DNA sequence: TGTGCCAGCCGTTGGGGGGCGGGGAAAGCTTTCTTT. Its protein is CASRWGAGKAFF. J is TRBJ1-1 and V is TRBV5-6; TRBD1 might be the D (6 bases). Germline lookup yields CDR1 SGHDT and CDR2 YYEEEE. CDR3 size: 12 residues. Trimming stripped 7 bases from V and 9 bases from J, with 16 bases between.

This clonotype was seen a few times. The J gene is TRBJ1-1, the V gene TRBV15; a possible D gene is TRBD1 (5 bases). There are 16 residues in the CDR3. Deletions cut 0 bases from V and 0 bases from J, with 11 bases between. The germline gives CDR1 LNHNV, CDR2 YYDKDF (reference sequence). CDR3 DNA sequence: TGTGCCACCAGCAGAGATTTTAGGGGTATGAACACTGAAGCTTTCTTT. It specifies CATSRDFRGMNTEAFF.

The chain combines TRBV6-5 with TRBJ1-1, with TRBD1 matching over 8 bases. The CDR3 is 16 residues long. After removal of 0 bases from V and 5 bases from J, the junction contained 8 bases not matched to a gene. Germline CDR1 and CDR2: MNHEY and SVGAGI. The CDR3, as DNA: TGTGCCAGCAGTTACTCGAGCAGGACAGGGAGGACTGAAGCTTTCTTT. Protein product: CASSYSSRTGRTEAFF.

The chain couples TRBV3-1 to TRBJ2-7, with D unresolved. Germline assignment: CDR1 LGHDT and CDR2 YNNKEL (reference sequence). Trimming took 0 bases from V and 2 from J, leaving 5 bases between them. The CDR3 is 13 residues long. CDR3 loop: CASSQETTYEQYF. The CDR3 nucleotides are TGTGCCAGCAGCCAAGAAACTACCTACGAGCAGTACTTC.

The chain uses TRBV29-1 and TRBJ1-2, with D unclear. The V end was cut by 1 base, the J end by 2 bases, with 8 bases between. The CDR3 is 13 amino acids. From germline, CDR1 is SQVTM and CDR2 ANQGSEA. CDR3 in DNA: TGCAGCGTTGAAGGTAGGGCGAACTATGGCTACACCTTC. This translates into CSVEGRANYGYTF.

The V call is TRBV7-2, the J call TRBJ1-5; TRBD1 matches 8 bases. Germline V gene sequence: CDR1 SGHTA, CDR2 FQGNSA. V shed 7 bases, J shed 6 bases, and the junction held 5 bases outside the gene matches. This CDR3 region has 13 residues. CDR3 DNA sequence: TGTGCCAGCAATACAGGGGGTGGTCAGCCCCAGCATTTT. This translates into CASNTGGGQPQHF. Using reference TRBV7-2 and TRBJ1-5 for the parts outside the CDR3, the full variable domain is GAGVSQSPSNKVTEKGKDVELRCDPISGHTALYWYRQSLGQGLEFLIYFQGNSAPDKSGLPSDRFSAERTGGSVSTLTIQRTQQEDSAVYLCASNTGGGQPQHFGDGTRLSIL.

This clonotype was observed a few times. The V call is TRBV11-2, the J call TRBJ2-1, with D hard to call. The ends were cut back, 4 bases at V and 5 bases at J, with 6 bases in the middle. Germline CDR1 SGHAT, CDR2 FQNNGV. The CDR3 is 12 amino acids. The CDR3 bases are TGTGCCAGCAGCTCGGTCCACAATGAGCAGTTCTTC. Protein: CASSSVHNEQFF.

This chain connects TRBV20-1 to TRBJ2-5; 7 positions agree with TRBD1. Losses at the gene ends were 6 bases for V and 4 bases for J; bases not matched to a gene: 5. The CDR3 contains 12 residues. CDR1 and CDR2 (germline): DFQATT, SNEGSKA (reference sequence). The CDR3 sequence is CSAKGARETQYF. The CDR3 DNA reads TGCAGTGCCAAGGGGGCGAGAGAGACCCAGTACTTC.

As concerns this clonotype: A junction boundary mismatches the germline segment, possibly from a read error. The chain combines TRBV25-1 with TRBJ1-5; 7 nucleotides align to TRBD1. CDR3 length equals 15 residues. Germline V gene sequence: CDR1 MGHDK, CDR2 SYGVNS. As DNA, the CDR3 is TGTGCCAGCAGTGAATATATAGGGGGCAATCAGCTCCAGCATTTT. Its protein product is CASSEYIGGNQLQHF.

The gene calls are TRBV7-2 and TRBJ2-5; D possibly corresponds to TRBD2 (5 bases). This CDR3 region has 14 residues. Looked up from germline, CDR1 is SGHTA and CDR2 is FQGNSA. V dropped 5 bases and J dropped 8 bases, with 18 bases sitting between them. Here the CDR3 reads CASSADLIPGTQYF. CDR3 bases: TGTGCCAGCAGCGCGGATCTCATCCCGGGAACCCAGTACTTC.